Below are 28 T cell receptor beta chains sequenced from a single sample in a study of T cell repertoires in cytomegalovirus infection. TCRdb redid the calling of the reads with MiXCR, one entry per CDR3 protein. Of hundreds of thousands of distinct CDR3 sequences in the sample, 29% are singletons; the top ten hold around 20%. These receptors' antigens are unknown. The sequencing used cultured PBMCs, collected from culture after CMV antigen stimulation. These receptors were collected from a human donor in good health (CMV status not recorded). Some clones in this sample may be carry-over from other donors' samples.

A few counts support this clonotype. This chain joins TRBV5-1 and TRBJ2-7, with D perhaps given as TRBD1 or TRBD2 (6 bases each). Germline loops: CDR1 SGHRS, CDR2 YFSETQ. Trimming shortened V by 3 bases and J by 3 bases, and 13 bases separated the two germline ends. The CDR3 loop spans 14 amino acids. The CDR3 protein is CASSSGGDYYEQYF. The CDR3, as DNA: TGCGCCAGCAGCTCCGGGGGCGATTACTACGAGCAGTACTTC.

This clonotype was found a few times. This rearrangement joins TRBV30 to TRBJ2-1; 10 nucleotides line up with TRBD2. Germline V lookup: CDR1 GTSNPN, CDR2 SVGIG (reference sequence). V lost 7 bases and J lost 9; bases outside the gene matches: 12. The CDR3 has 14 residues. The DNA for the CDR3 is TGTGCCTTTACCCCTAGCGGGAGAATTGGTGAGCAGTTCTTC. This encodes CAFTPSGRIGEQFF.

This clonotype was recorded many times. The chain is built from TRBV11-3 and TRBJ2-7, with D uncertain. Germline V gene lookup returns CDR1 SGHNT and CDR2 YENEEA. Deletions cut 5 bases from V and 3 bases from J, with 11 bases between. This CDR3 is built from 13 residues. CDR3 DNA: TGTGCCAGCAGCCACAACTCGGGCTACGAGCAGTACTTC. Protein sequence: CASSHNSGYEQYF.

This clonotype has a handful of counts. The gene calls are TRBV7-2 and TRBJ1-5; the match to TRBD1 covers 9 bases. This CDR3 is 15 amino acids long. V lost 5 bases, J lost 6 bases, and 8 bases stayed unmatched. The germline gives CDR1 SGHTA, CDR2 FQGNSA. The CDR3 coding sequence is TGTGCCAGCAGCCCCGGACAGGGGAAAAGTCAGCCCCAGCATTTT. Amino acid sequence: CASSPGQGKSQPQHF.

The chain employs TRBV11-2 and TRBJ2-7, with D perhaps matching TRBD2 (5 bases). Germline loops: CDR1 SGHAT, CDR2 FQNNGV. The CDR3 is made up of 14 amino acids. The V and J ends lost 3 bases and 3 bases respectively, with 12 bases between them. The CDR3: CASSFDLGSYEQYF. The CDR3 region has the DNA TGTGCCAGCAGCTTCGACTTAGGGAGCTACGAGCAGTACTTC.

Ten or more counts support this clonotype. CDR3 loop: CASSVPGGGTWEQFF. In DNA form, the CDR3 reads TGCGCCAGCAGTGTACCGGGGGGCGGTACATGGGAGCAGTTCTTC. The chain uses TRBV10-2 and TRBJ2-1; possible D gene TRBD2, 7 bases. The CDR3 consists of 15 residues. CDR1 and CDR2 (germline): WSHSY, SAAADI. V lost 4 bases and J lost 10, with 20 bases in between.

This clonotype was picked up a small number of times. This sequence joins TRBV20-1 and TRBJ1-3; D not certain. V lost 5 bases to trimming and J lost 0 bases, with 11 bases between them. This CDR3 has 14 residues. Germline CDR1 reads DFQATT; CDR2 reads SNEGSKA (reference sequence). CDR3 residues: CSASSGSSGNTIYF. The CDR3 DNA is TGCAGTGCTTCCTCTGGCTCCTCTGGAAACACCATATATTTT.

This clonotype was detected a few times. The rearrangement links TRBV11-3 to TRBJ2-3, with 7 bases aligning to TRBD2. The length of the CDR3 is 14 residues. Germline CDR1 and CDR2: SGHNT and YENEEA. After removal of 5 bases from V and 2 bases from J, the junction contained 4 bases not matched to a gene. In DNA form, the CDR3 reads TGTGCCAGCAGCGACAGCGGGACCACAGATACGCAGTATTTT. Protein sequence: CASSDSGTTDTQYF.

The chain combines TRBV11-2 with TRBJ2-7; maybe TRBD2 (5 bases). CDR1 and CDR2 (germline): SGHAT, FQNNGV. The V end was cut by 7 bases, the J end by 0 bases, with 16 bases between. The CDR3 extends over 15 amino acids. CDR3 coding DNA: TGTGCCAGCACCCGCGACTACTCTTCCTCCTACGAGCAGTACTTC. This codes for CASTRDYSSSYEQYF.

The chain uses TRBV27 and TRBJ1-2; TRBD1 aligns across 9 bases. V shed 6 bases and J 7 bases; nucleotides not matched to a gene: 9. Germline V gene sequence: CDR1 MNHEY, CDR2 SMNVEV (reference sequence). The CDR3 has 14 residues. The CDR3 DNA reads TGTGCCAGCAGGAAAACAGGGGGCTCTAGTGGCTACACCTTC. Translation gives CASRKTGGSSGYTF.

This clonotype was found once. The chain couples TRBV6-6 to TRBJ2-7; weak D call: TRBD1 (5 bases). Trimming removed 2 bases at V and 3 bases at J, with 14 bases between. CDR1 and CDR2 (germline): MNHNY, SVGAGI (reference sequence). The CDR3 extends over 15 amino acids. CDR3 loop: CASSYPGIKNYEQYF. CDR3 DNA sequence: TGTGCCAGCAGTTACCCAGGGATCAAAAACTACGAGCAGTACTTC.

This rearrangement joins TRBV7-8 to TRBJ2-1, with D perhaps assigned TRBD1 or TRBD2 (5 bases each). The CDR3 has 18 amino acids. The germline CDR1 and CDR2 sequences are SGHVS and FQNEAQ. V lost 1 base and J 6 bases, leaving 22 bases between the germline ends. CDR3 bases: TGTGCCAGCAGCTTAGTTGTCGGCTTGCTGGGGGATGGCAATGAGCAGTTCTTC. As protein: CASSLVVGLLGDGNEQFF.

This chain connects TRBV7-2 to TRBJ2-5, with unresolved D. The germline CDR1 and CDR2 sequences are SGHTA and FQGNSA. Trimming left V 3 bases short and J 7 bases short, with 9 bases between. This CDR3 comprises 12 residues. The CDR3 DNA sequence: TGTGCCAGCAGCTTGGGGTATGCGACCCAGTACTTC. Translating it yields CASSLGYATQYF. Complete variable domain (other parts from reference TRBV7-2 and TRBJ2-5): GAGVSQSPSNKVTEKGKDVELRCDPISGHTALYWYRQSLGQGLEFLIYFQGNSAPDKSGLPSDRFSAERTGGSVSTLTIQRTQQEDSAVYLCASSLGYATQYFGPGTRLLVL.

The CDR3 bases are TGTGCCAGCAGCTTAGCGACAGGGGCCGGGGAGCTGTTTTTT. It specifies CASSLATGAGELFF. The chain has TRBV7-8 and TRBJ2-2; 8 bases line up with TRBD1. The CDR3 covers 14 residues. The V gene's germline CDR1 is SGHVS and CDR2 FQNEAQ. Losses at the gene ends were 0 bases for V and 6 bases for J; bases not matched to a gene: 0.

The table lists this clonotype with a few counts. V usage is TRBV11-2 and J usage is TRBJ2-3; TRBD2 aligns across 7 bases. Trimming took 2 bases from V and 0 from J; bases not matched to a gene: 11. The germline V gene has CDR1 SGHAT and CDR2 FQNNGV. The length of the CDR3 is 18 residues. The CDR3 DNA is TGTGCCAGCAGCTTAAGCTACGCCGGGGGGACGAGCACAGATACGCAGTATTTT. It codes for CASSLSYAGGTSTDTQYF.

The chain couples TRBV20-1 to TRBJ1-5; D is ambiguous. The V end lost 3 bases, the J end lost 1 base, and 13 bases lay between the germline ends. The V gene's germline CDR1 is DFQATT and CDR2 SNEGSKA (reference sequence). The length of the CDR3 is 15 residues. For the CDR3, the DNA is TGCAGTGCTAGGCTCGACACCTTAAGCAATCAGCCCCAGCATTTT. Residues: CSARLDTLSNQPQHF.

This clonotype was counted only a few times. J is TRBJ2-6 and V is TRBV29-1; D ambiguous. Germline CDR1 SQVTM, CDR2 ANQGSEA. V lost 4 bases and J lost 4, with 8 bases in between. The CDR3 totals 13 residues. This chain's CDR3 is CSVGASGANVLTF. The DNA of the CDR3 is TGCAGCGTTGGGGCTTCAGGGGCCAACGTCCTGACTTTC.

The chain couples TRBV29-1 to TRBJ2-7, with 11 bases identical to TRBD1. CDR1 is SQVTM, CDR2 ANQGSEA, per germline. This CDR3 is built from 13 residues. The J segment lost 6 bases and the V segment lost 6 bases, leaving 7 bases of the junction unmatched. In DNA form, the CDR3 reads TGCAGCGTCTCGGACAGGGGGCTAGGCGAGCAGTACTTC. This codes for CSVSDRGLGEQYF.

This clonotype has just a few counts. The CDR3 nucleotides are TGTGCCAGCAGTGCAACGAGGACCAGGCTTAACTATGGCTACACCTTC. Its protein product is CASSATRTRLNYGYTF. V gene TRBV6-2 or TRBV6-3 combines with J gene TRBJ1-2; D gene unclear. With 5 bases removed from V and 1 base from J, the gap between germline ends came to 17 bases. The CDR3 has 16 amino acids. The germline gives CDR1 MNHEY, CDR2 SVGEGT.

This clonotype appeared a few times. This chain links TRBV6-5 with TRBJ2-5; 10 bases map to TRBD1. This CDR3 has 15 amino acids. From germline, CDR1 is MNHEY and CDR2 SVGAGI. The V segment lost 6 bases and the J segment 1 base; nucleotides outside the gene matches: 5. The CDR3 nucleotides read TGTGCCAGCAGAGACAGGGGGCGGATCCAAGAGACCCAGTACTTC. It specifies CASRDRGRIQETQYF.

This chain's CDR3 is CASSTGLAGEVSYEQYF. The CDR3 DNA follows: TGTGCCAGCAGCACCGGACTAGCGGGAGAGGTTTCCTACGAGCAGTACTTC. V usage is TRBV7-2 and J usage is TRBJ2-7; 13 bases fit TRBD2. The ends lost 5 bases at V and 1 base at J; junction bases unmatched: 8. The CDR3 sequence is 17 residues long. CDR1 SGHTA and CDR2 FQGNSA come from the germline V gene.

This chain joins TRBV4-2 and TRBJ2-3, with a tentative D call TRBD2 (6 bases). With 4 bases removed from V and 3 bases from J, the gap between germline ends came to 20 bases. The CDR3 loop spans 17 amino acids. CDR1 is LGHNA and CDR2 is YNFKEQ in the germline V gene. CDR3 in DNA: TGTGCCAGCAGCCGACGGGGACTCCCCGGGAAGACAGATACGCAGTATTTT. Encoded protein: CASSRRGLPGKTDTQYF.

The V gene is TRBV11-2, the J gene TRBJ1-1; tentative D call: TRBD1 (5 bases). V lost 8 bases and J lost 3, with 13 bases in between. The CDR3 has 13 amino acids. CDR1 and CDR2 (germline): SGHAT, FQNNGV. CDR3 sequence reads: CASLGWGHTEAFF. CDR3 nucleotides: TGTGCCAGCCTAGGATGGGGCCACACTGAAGCTTTCTTT.

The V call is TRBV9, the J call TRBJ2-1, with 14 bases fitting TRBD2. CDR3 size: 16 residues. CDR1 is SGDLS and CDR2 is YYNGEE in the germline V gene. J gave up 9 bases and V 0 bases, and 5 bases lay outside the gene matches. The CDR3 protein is CASSVGTSGRRGEQFF. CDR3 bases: TGTGCCAGCAGCGTAGGGACTAGCGGGAGGCGGGGTGAGCAGTTCTTC. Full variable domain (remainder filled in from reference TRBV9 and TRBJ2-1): DSGVTQTPKHLITATGQRVTLRCSPRSGDLSVYWYQQSLDQGLQFLIQYYNGEERAKGNILERFSAQQFPDLHSELNLSSLELGDSALYFCASSVGTSGRRGEQFFGPGTRLTVL.

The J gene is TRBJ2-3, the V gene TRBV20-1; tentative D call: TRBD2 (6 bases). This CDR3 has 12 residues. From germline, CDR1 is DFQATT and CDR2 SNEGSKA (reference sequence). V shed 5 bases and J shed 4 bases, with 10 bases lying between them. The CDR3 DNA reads TGCAGTGCTTGTTGGGAGGCAGATACGCAGTATTTT. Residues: CSACWEADTQYF.

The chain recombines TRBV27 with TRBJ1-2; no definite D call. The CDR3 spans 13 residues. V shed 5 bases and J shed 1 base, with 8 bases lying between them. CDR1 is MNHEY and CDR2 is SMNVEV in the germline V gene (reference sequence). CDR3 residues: CASSPPYNYGYTF. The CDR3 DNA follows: TGTGCCAGCAGTCCCCCATATAACTATGGCTACACCTTC.

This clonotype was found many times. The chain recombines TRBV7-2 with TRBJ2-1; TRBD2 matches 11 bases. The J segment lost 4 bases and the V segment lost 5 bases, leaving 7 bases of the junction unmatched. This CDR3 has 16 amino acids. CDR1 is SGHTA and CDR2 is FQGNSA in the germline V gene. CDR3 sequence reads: CASSLSLAGGYNEQFF. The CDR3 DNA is TGTGCCAGCAGCCTCTCCCTAGCGGGAGGTTACAATGAGCAGTTCTTC.

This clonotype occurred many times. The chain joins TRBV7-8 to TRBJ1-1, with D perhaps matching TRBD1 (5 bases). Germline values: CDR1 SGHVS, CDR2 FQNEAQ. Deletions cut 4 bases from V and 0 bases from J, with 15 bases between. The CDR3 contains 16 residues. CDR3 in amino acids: CASSSRATVLNTEAFF. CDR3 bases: TGTGCCAGCAGCTCCAGGGCGACAGTCCTGAACACTGAAGCTTTCTTT.